This T cell receptor (beta chain) was identified in a study of response to subunit inactivated influenza vaccine. Whole-study results and caveats: After each seasonal influenza vaccination, few new T cells are recruited, the authors suggested.

Only a few counts were recorded for this clonotype. Antigen specificity is unknown. Via MiXCR, TCRdb re-called the RT-PCR reads, giving one row per CDR3 protein. The repertoire consists of 450,000 to 600,000 distinct CDR3 sequences, with 6.5% to 8% occurring once and the leading ten covering about an eighth. The receptor's source is a man aged 50-75 years who received an inactivated influenza vaccine. The sequenced sample was PBMCs from blood, obtained less than 25 months after vaccination.

CDR3 in amino acids: CASRKGWGTDTQYF. As DNA, the CDR3 is TGTGCCAGCCGCAAGGGTTGGGGCACAGATACGCAGTATTTT. The J gene is TRBJ2-3, the V gene TRBV25-1; D gene uncertain. Germline-derived CDR1 and CDR2 are MGHDK and SYGVNS. V shed 8 bases and J shed 1 base, with 13 bases lying between them. The CDR3 has 14 residues. The variable domain in full, completed from reference TRBV25-1 and TRBJ2-3, reads EADIYQTPRYLVIGTGKKITLECSQTMGHDKMYWYQQDPGMELHLIHYSYGVNSTEKGDLSSESTVSRIRTEHFPLTLESARPSHTSQYLCASRKGWGTDTQYFGPGTRLTVL.